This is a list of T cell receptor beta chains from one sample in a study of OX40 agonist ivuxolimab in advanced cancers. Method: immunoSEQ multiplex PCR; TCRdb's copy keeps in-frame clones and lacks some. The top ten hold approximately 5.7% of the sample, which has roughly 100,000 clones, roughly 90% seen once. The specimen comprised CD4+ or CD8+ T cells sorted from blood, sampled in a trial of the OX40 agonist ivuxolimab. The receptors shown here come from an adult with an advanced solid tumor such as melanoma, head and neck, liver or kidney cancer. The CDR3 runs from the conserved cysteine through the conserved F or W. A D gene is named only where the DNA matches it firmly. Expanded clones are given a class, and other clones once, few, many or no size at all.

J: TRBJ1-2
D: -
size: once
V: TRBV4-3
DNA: TGCGCCAGCAGCCAACCTGACAGGACTGGCGGCTACACCTTC
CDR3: CASSQPDRTGGYTF

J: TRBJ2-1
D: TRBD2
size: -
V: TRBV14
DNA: TGTGCCAGCAGCCAGGGTAGCGGGAGGCTTTACAATGAGCAGTTCTTC
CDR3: CASSQGSGRLYNEQFF

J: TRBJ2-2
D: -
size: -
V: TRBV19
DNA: TGTGCCAGTACAGAGGCCGGGGAGCTGTTTTTT
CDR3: CASTEAGELFF

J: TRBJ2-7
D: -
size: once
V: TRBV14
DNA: TGTGCCAGCAGCCAGTATACAGGGTTCGGCGAGCAGTACTTC
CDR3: CASSQYTGFGEQYF

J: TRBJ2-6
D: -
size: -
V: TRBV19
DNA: TGTGCCAGTATGAAGGAGCAGGAAGCCAACGTCCTGACTTTC
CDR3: CASMKEQEANVLTF

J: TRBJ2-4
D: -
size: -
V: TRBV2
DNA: TGTGCCAGCAGACCTGTGGGGACGGCGAAAAACATTCAGTACTTC
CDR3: CASRPVGTAKNIQYF

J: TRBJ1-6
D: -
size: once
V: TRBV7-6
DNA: TGTGCCAGCAGCTTGGGGAGCCTCTCCTATAATTCACCCCTCCACTTT
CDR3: CASSLGSLSYNSPLHF

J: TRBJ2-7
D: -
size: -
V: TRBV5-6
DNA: TGTGCCAGCAGCTTGGGACTCTACGAGCAGTACTTC
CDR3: CASSLGLYEQYF

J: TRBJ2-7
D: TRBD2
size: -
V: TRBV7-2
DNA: TGTGCCAGCAGCCTTCCCACTAGCGGGAGTAACGAGCAGTACTTC
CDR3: CASSLPTSGSNEQYF

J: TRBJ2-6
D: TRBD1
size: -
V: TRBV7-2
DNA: TGTGCCAGCAGCTCACGGACAGGGGATAATAAGGGTGGGGCCAACGTCCTGACTTTC
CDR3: CASSSRTGDNKGGANVLTF

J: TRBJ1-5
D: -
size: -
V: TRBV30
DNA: TGTGCTGGAACGCGGGGGGATCAGCCCCAGCATTTT
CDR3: CAGTRGDQPQHF

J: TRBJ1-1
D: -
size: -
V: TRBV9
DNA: TGTGCCAGCAGCGTAGGTGGGAGGACTGAAGCTTTCTTT
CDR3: CASSVGGRTEAFF

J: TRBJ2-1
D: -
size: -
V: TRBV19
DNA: TGTGCCAGTAGTATAGATTCCCACCCCAATGAGCAGTTCTTC
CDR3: CASSIDSHPNEQFF

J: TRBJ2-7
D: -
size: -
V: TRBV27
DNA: TGTGCCAGCAGGCCCCGAGGGGAGGCTATCTACGAGCAGTACTTC
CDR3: CASRPRGEAIYEQYF

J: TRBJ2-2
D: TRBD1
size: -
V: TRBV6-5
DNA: TGTGCCAGCAGTTATACAGGGGCCGGGGAGCTGTTTTTT
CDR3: CASSYTGAGELFF

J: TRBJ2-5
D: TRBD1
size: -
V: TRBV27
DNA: TGTGCCAGCAGCTGGGACAGGGCGCAAGAGACCCAGTACTTC
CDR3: CASSWDRAQETQYF

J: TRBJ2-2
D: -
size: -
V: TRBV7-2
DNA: TGTGCCAGCAGCTTACAAGTCGGGGAGCTGTTTTTT
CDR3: CASSLQVGELFF

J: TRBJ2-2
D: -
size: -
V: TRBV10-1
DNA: TGCGCCAGCGGCAGGGGGGACACCGGGGAGCTGTTTTTT
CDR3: CASGRGDTGELFF

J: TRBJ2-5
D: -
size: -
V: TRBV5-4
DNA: TGTGCCAGCAGCTCAGGAGGCTGGAGAGAGACCCAGTACTTC
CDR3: CASSSGGWRETQYF

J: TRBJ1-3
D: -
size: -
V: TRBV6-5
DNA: TGTGCCAGCAGTTACGGGGAACACAGGGCTGGAAACACCATATATTTT
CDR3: CASSYGEHRAGNTIYF

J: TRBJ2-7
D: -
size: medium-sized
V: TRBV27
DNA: TGTGCCAGCAGTCCCCATTTGACGAATACCTACGAGCAGTACTTC
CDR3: CASSPHLTNTYEQYF

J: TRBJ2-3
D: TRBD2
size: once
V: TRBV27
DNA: TGTGCCAGCAGTTTAGGCTCGGGGGGGCCGACAGATACGCAGTATTTT
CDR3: CASSLGSGGPTDTQYF

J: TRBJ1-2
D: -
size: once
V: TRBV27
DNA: TGTGCCAGCAGTCCCTTGGGAACCCAGACAGGTTCTAACTATGGCTACACCTTC
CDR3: CASSPLGTQTGSNYGYTF

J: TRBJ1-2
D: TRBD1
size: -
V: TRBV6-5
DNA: TGTGCCAGCAGTTTAGCCGGGACAGGGGGGAACTATGGCTACACCTTC
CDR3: CASSLAGTGGNYGYTF

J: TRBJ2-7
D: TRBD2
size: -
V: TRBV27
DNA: TGTGCCAGCCAAACTTTCGGGGTAGCGGGAGGCTACGAGCAGTACTTC
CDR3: CASQTFGVAGGYEQYF

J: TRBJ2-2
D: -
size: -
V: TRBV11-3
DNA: TGTGCCAGCAGCTTAGAAGCGGGCACCGGGGAGCTGTTTTTT
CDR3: CASSLEAGTGELFF

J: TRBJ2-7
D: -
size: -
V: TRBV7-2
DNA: TGTGCCAGCAGCTTAATGTCATACGAGCAGTACTTC
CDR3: CASSLMSYEQYF

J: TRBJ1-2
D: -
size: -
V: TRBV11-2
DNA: TGTGCCAGCAGGTTGGGGGGTGGCTATGGCTACACCTTC
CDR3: CASRLGGGYGYTF

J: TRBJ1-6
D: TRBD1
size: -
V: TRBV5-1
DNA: TGCGCCAGCAGCCGACAGGGATCCTATAATTCACCCCTCCACTTT
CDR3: CASSRQGSYNSPLHF

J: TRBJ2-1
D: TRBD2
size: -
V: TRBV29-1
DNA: TGCAGCGTTCAGGCTCTAGCGGGGGGAAAATATAATGAGCAGTTCTTC
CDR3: CSVQALAGGKYNEQFF

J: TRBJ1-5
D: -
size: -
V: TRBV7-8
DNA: TGTGCCAGCAGCCCGGTTCGGGAGGATCAGCCCCAGCATTTT
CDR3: CASSPVREDQPQHF

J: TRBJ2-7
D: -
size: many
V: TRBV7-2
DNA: TGTGCCAGCAGTCCCTCGGGACCCTACGAGCAGTACTTC
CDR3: CASSPSGPYEQYF

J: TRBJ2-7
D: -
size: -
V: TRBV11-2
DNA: TGTGCCAGCAGTCGTTTGCGGGATCGGGGCGAGCAGTACTTC
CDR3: CASSRLRDRGEQYF

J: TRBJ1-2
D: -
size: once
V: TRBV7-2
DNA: TGTGCCAGCAGCACCCGGGACCCCAACGGGGGCTACACCTTC
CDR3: CASSTRDPNGGYTF

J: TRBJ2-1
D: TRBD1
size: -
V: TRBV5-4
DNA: TGTGCCAGCAGCTTGACAGGGGGTTACAATGAGCAGTTCTTC
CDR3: CASSLTGGYNEQFF